These 27 T cell receptor beta chains originate from one sample sequenced in a study of T cell changes during pregnancy in multiple sclerosis. Clones were sequenced by immunoSEQ multiplex PCR, and TCRdb holds only the in-frame ones, with some missing. The sample consists of about 52,000 clones, approximately 90% of them appearing once. The specimen comprised CD4+ T cells from peripheral blood mononuclear cells, sampled after pregnancy. The receptors stem from a female donor in good health, enrolled as a control in a pregnancy study.

This sequence joins TRBV5-8 and TRBJ2-7, with D perhaps TRBD1 (5 bases). The CDR3 totals 12 residues. CDR1 and CDR2 from the germline V gene are SGHTS and YDEGEE. Trimming took off 2 bases at V and 4 bases at J, with 7 bases between the two ends. CDR3 residues: CASSFQGYEQYF. Here the CDR3 DNA reads TGTGCCAGCAGCTTTCAGGGATACGAGCAGTACTTC.

V usage is TRBV28 and J usage is TRBJ2-5; 7 nucleotides line up with TRBD2. Per the germline V gene, CDR1 is MDHEN and CDR2 is SYDVKM. Losses at the gene ends were 5 bases for V and 2 bases for J; bases not matched to a gene: 14. CDR3 size: 17 residues. CDR3 sequence (DNA): TGTGCCAGCAGTCTTAATGGGGACTATATGATACAAGAGACCCAGTACTTC. Amino acid sequence: CASSLNGDYMIQETQYF.

V gene TRBV7-8 combines with J gene TRBJ2-5, with TRBD1 matching 10 bases. Germline CDR1 is SGHVS and CDR2 is FQNEAQ. The J segment lost 5 bases and the V segment lost 5 bases, leaving 5 bases of the junction unmatched. The CDR3 has 14 amino acids. The CDR3 DNA is TGTGCCAGCAGCCTCTGGACAGGGGGGGAGACCCAGTACTTC. It codes for CASSLWTGGETQYF.

This clone was observed a single time. The V call is TRBV2, the J call TRBJ2-5; 11 bases line up with TRBD2. CDR3 size: 15 residues. Looked up from germline, CDR1 is SNHLY and CDR2 is FYNNEI. The ends lost 7 bases at V and 5 bases at J; junction bases unmatched: 9. As DNA, the CDR3 is TGTGCCAGCACCCTGACTAGCGGGGTAGGGGAGACCCAGTACTTC. It codes for CASTLTSGVGETQYF.

This chain's CDR3 is CASRGPSEEYEQFF. The CDR3 DNA follows: TGTGCCAGTAGAGGTCCTAGCGAAGAATATGAGCAGTTCTTC. The gene calls are TRBV19 and TRBJ2-1, with a weak D call TRBD2 (6 bases). Per germline, CDR1 LNHDA and CDR2 SQIVND (reference sequence). The V gene lost 6 bases and the J gene lost 8 bases, with 17 bases spanning the gap. CDR3 length equals 14 residues.

This rearrangement joins TRBV11-3 to TRBJ1-3, with TRBD1 matching over 7 bases. J lost 7 bases, V lost 0 bases, and 6 bases had no gene match. Looked up from germline, CDR1 is SGHNT and CDR2 is YENEEA. CDR3 length: 15 amino acids. Written as DNA, the CDR3 is TGTGCCAGCAGCTTAGATCCGGGACAGACGAACACCATATATTTT. This sequence encodes CASSLDPGQTNTIYF.

Written as DNA, the CDR3 is TGTGCCAGCAGTTACTCCGGGACTAGCGGTTACTACGAGCAGTACTTC. Its protein is CASSYSGTSGYYEQYF. The J gene is TRBJ2-7, the V gene TRBV6-5; TRBD2 agrees at 11 bases. This CDR3 is 16 amino acids long. V lost 0 bases and J lost 3; bases outside the gene matches: 4. CDR1 is MNHEY, CDR2 SVGAGI, per germline.

This chain joins TRBV7-9 and TRBJ2-7, with a weak D call TRBD1 (5 bases). This CDR3 spans 14 amino acids. V lost 5 bases and J 2 bases, leaving 13 bases between the germline ends. The germline V gene has CDR1 SEHNR and CDR2 FQNEAQ (reference sequence). DNA of the CDR3: TGTGCCAGCAGCATGGACACGCGTACCTACGAGCAGTACTTC. It specifies CASSMDTRTYEQYF.

The chain employs TRBV19 and TRBJ1-6; the D gene is possibly TRBD1 (5 bases). The CDR3 has 16 amino acids. V lost 3 bases and J 8 bases, leaving 17 bases between the germline ends. From germline, CDR1 is LNHDA and CDR2 SQIVND (reference sequence). CDR3 in amino acids: CASSIRAGLKHSPLHF. For the CDR3, the DNA is TGTGCCAGTAGTATCCGCGCAGGGTTAAAGCATTCACCCCTCCACTTT.

The chain combines TRBV10-3 with TRBJ2-3; 10 nucleotides line up with TRBD2. Trimming at V came to 6 bases and at J to 4 bases, leaving 4 bases not matched to a gene. CDR3 length: 14 residues. The germline V gene has CDR1 ENHRY and CDR2 SYGVKD. The CDR3, as DNA: TGTGCCATCAGAAGCGGGGGGGCATCAGATACGCAGTATTTT. It specifies CAIRSGGASDTQYF.

The V gene is TRBV7-2, the J gene TRBJ2-7; possible D gene TRBD1, 6 bases. V gave up 5 bases and J gave up 3 bases, with 17 bases separating them. Germline V gives CDR1 SGHTA, CDR2 FQGNSA. There are 15 residues in the CDR3. The CDR3 DNA sequence: TGTGCCAGCAGCCCAAGGACAGCCCCTTACTACGAGCAGTACTTC. Translated: CASSPRTAPYYEQYF.

This clone showed up just a few times. This chain joins TRBV6-5 and TRBJ1-3; D is undetermined. V was cut by 3 bases and J by 9 bases, with 6 bases left in between. The CDR3 is 11 amino acids. The V gene's germline CDR1 is MNHEY and CDR2 SVGAGI. Written as DNA, the CDR3 is TGTGCCAGCAGTTATCGAGGCACCATATATTTT. Its translation: CASSYRGTIYF.

The chain joins TRBV18 to TRBJ1-1; a weak D match, TRBD1 (6 bases). Looked up from germline, CDR1 is KGHSH and CDR2 is LQKENI. V lost 4 bases, J lost 0 bases, and 9 bases lay in between. The CDR3 length is 14 residues. This CDR3 reads CASSLGHMNTEAFF. CDR3 nucleotides: TGTGCCAGCTCACTGGGACATATGAACACTGAAGCTTTCTTT.

V and J are TRBV6-5 and TRBJ2-1, with D tentatively TRBD1 (8 bases). Per germline, CDR1 MNHEY and CDR2 SVGAGI. The CDR3 is made up of 14 amino acids. V lost 5 bases, J lost 7 bases, and 15 bases lay in between. Here the CDR3 DNA reads TGTGCCAGCAGTCTAAACAGGGGGGGGAATGAGCAGTTCTTC. Protein: CASSLNRGGNEQFF.

This clone was counted a few times. The V gene is TRBV7-3, the J gene TRBJ2-1; no clear D. The V end lost 1 base, the J end lost 10 bases, and 14 bases lay between the germline ends. CDR3 length equals 14 residues. Germline CDR1 reads SGHTA; CDR2 reads FQGTGA. CDR3 sequence: CASSLSGSAYEQFF. CDR3 bases: TGTGCCAGCAGCTTAAGCGGCAGCGCCTACGAGCAGTTCTTC.

The V call is TRBV6-6, the J call TRBJ1-2; 7 bases map to TRBD1. V trimming: 5 bases; J trimming: 2 bases; junction bases outside the gene matches: 8. Per germline, CDR1 MNHNY and CDR2 SVGAGI (reference sequence). The CDR3 has 15 residues. DNA of the CDR3: TGTGCCAGCAGTCCTATCCCAGGGGGAAACTATGGCTACACCTTC. This translates into CASSPIPGGNYGYTF.

The chain links TRBV29-1 to TRBJ1-2; D gene uncertain. The V gene lost 7 bases and the J gene lost 4 bases, with 13 bases spanning the gap. The CDR3 is made up of 12 amino acids. The germline CDR1 and CDR2 sequences are SQVTM and ANQGSEA. This chain's CDR3 is CSARRGAYGYTF. As DNA, the CDR3 is TGCAGCGCCCGACGGGGAGCCTATGGCTACACCTTC.

The V gene is TRBV15, the J gene TRBJ2-3; 7 bases agree with TRBD2. V was clipped by 0 bases and J by 2 bases; unmatched bases: 11. This CDR3 has 18 residues. Germline V lookup: CDR1 LNHNV, CDR2 YYDKDF (reference sequence). The CDR3, as DNA: TGTGCCACCAGCAGAGATCCTACTAGCGAGACCTTCACAGATACGCAGTATTTT. It specifies CATSRDPTSETFTDTQYF.

Worth noting for this clone: A read error may account for a junction end that differs from germline. The chain recombines TRBV6-4 with TRBJ1-6, with a tentative D call TRBD1 (5 bases). Germline V gene data show CDR1 as MRHNA and CDR2 as SNTAGT. This CDR3 is built from 13 residues. The CDR3 protein is CASSVGGDSPLHF. CDR3 bases: TGTGCCAGCAGTGTGGGGGGTGATTCACCCCTTCACTTT.

The CDR3 loop reads CASSLGQVTDTQYF. CDR3 bases: TGTGCCAGCAGTCTGGGACAGGTCACAGATACGCAGTATTTT. The chain recombines TRBV27 with TRBJ2-3; TRBD1 agrees at 8 bases. V was clipped by 5 bases and J by 2 bases; unmatched bases: 3. Germline V gives CDR1 MNHEY, CDR2 SMNVEV (reference sequence). The CDR3 sequence is 14 residues long.

The chain carries TRBV28 and TRBJ1-5, with a possible D match to TRBD1 (5 bases). CDR1 and CDR2 from the germline V gene are MDHEN and SYDVKM. Trimming shortened V by 4 bases and J by 0 bases, and 10 bases separated the two germline ends. This CDR3 has 15 residues. In DNA, the CDR3 is TGTGCCAGCAGTTCGCTGACAGTTAGCAATCAGCCCCAGCATTTT. This gives the protein CASSSLTVSNQPQHF.

The chain employs TRBV11-1 and TRBJ1-4; D gene uncertain. Trimming stripped 3 bases from V and 0 bases from J, with 11 bases between. This CDR3 is 16 amino acids long. Germline-derived CDR1 and CDR2 are SGHAT and FQDESV (reference sequence). CDR3 sequence reads: CASSFSRRPTNEKLFF. The CDR3, as DNA: TGTGCCAGCAGCTTTAGCAGACGACCAACTAATGAAAAACTGTTTTTT.

J is TRBJ2-4 and V is TRBV5-1; 10 bases agree with TRBD2. Germline V gene lookup returns CDR1 SGHRS and CDR2 YFSETQ. The CDR3 is 18 residues long. After removal of 4 bases from V and 0 bases from J, the junction contained 10 bases not matched to a gene. CDR3 DNA: TGCGCCAGCAGCCCCGGACTAGCGGAACTAGTAGCCAAAAACATTCAGTACTTC. Translating it yields CASSPGLAELVAKNIQYF.

The J gene is TRBJ2-1, the V gene TRBV9; TRBD2 agrees at 12 bases. This CDR3 is 16 amino acids long. Germline V gives CDR1 SGDLS, CDR2 YYNGEE. With 2 bases clipped from V and 3 bases from J, the junction kept 3 bases outside the gene matches. CDR3 coding DNA: TGTGCCAGCAGCGTCTCTAGCGGGGGGGGCTACAATGAGCAGTTCTTC. Protein: CASSVSSGGGYNEQFF.

CDR3 protein: CASSPDRVNTIYF. The CDR3 DNA sequence: TGTGCCAGCAGCCCCGACAGGGTGAACACCATATATTTT. This chain joins TRBV6-5 and TRBJ1-3; the match to TRBD1 covers 7 bases. This CDR3 is built from 13 residues. The trim removed 6 bases at V and 7 bases at J, leaving 6 bases unmatched. The germline V gene encodes CDR1 MNHEY and CDR2 SVGAGI.

J is TRBJ1-4 and V is TRBV7-9; D is undetermined. V gave up 3 bases and J gave up 3 bases, with 8 bases separating them. The germline V gene encodes CDR1 SEHNR and CDR2 FQNEAQ (reference sequence). The CDR3 is 14 residues long. The CDR3 DNA reads TGTGCCAGCAGCTTCGAGTTGTCTAATGAAAAACTGTTTTTT. It specifies CASSFELSNEKLFF.

This rearrangement joins TRBV2 to TRBJ1-5, with no clear D. The CDR3 has 14 amino acids. CDR1 is SNHLY and CDR2 is FYNNEI in the germline V gene. Trimming shortened V by 2 bases and J by 1 base, and 6 bases separated the two germline ends. CDR3 sequence: CASSELASNQPQHF. The CDR3 DNA reads TGTGCCAGCAGTGAATTGGCAAGCAATCAGCCCCAGCATTTT.